These T cell receptor beta chains were read from a single sample in a study of neurological immune-mediated disorders. TCRdb reprocessed the 5' RACE reads via MiXCR and lists one record per CDR3 protein. Altogether about 66,000 distinct CDR3 sequences are present, roughly 3.9% being singletons, with the ten largest covering around 1.3%. Sequencing used PBMCs. The source is a man in his thirties or forties with multiple sclerosis. CDR3s include the opening cysteine and the closing phenylalanine or tryptophan. D genes are given only for firm matches. The listing skips clone size in some rows; elsewhere it reads once, few, many or a size class.

D	V	size	length	J	DNA	CDR3
-	TRBV5-1	many	15	TRBJ2-6	TGCGCCAGCAGCTCATTAGGATCTGGGGCCAACGTCCTGACTTTC	CASSSLGSGANVLTF
-	TRBV4-1	many	14	TRBJ1-5	TGCGCCAGCAGCCAAGACCCGGGGTCTGGACCCCAGCATTTT	CASSQDPGSGPQHF
TRBD2	TRBV4-1	many	18	TRBJ2-1	TGCGCCAGCAGCCGTTTTCCGCCGACGGGGGGGAATTTTGATGAGCAGTTCTTC	CASSRFPPTGGNFDEQFF
-	TRBV20-1	many	15	TRBJ2-3	TGCAGTGCTAGAGATTCTGGCCCGTCTATAGATACGCAGTATTTT	CSARDSGPSIDTQYF
TRBD1	TRBV20-1	many	16	TRBJ2-7	TGCAGTGCTAGAGTAACTAGGGGAGACAGGGGTTACGAGCAGTACTTC	CSARVTRGDRGYEQYF
-	TRBV5-1	few	14	TRBJ2-2	TGCGCCAGCAGTACAGAAAAGGGGGCCGGGGAGCTGTTTTTT	CASSTEKGAGELFF
-	TRBV9	many	13	TRBJ2-1	TGTGCCAGCAGCGTAGGAGTGGCGAATGAGCAGTTCTTC	CASSVGVANEQFF
-	TRBV7-9	-	14	TRBJ1-6	TGTGCCAGCAGCTTAGGGAGAAGGGGATCACCCCTCCACTTT	CASSLGRRGSPLHF
-	TRBV7-3	many	15	TRBJ1-4	TGTGCCAGCAGCTTAACTGGCGCTAGAAGGGAAAAACTGTTTTTT	CASSLTGARREKLFF
-	TRBV20-1	many	15	TRBJ2-7	TGCAGTGCTAGAGCCCCGGAAAGCGCGGCCTACGAGCAGTACTTC	CSARAPESAAYEQYF
TRBD1	TRBV10-3	many	14	TRBJ1-1	TGTGCCACCACAAGGGACAGGGGGGAGACTGAAGCTTTCTTT	CATTRDRGETEAFF
TRBD1	TRBV9	many	17	TRBJ2-2	TGTGCCAGCAGCTCGCAAGCCGGGACAGGGGTTGTCGGGGAGCTGTTTTTT	CASSSQAGTGVVGELFF
TRBD2	TRBV20-1	many	15	TRBJ2-1	TGCAGTGCCGGACTAGCGGGCCCCCCAAGGAATGAGCAGTTCTTC	CSAGLAGPPRNEQFF
TRBD1	TRBV12-3/TRBV12-4	many	14	TRBJ2-2	TGTGCCAGCAGGAGGGACAGGGAGGTCGGGGAGCTGTTTTTT	CASRRDREVGELFF
TRBD2	TRBV5-1	many	17	TRBJ2-1	TGCGCCAGCAGCTTGCTGGGACTAGCGGGGGCCGACAATGAGCAGTTCTTC	CASSLLGLAGADNEQFF
-	TRBV11-2	many	13	TRBJ2-7	TGTGCCAGCAGCTTAGCACTAATCAACGAGCAGTACTTC	CASSLALINEQYF
-	TRBV2	many	14	TRBJ1-2	TGTGCCAGCAGTGAAGCGGGCCCTAACTATGGCTACACCTTC	CASSEAGPNYGYTF